This T cell receptor (beta chain) was sequenced during a study of blood T cell repertoires in COVID-19. Generated by immunoSEQ multiplex PCR, the TCRdb table keeps only in-frame clones and is missing some. In the table there are fewer than 150,000 clones, 65% to 90% of which are singletons. This CDR3 region has 16 residues. V gave up 0 bases and J gave up 3 bases, with 12 bases separating them. CDR1 is SGHRS and CDR2 is YFSETQ in the germline V gene. The clonotype comes from a man in his fifties or sixties with acute or convalescent COVID-19. Sequencing input: peripheral blood. V and J are TRBV5-1 and TRBJ1-4; D may be TRBD1 (6 bases). The CDR3 coding sequence is TGCGCCAGCAGCTTGGGGGGGCCTTACCCTAATGAAAAACTGTTTTTT. Translated: CASSLGGPYPNEKLFF.